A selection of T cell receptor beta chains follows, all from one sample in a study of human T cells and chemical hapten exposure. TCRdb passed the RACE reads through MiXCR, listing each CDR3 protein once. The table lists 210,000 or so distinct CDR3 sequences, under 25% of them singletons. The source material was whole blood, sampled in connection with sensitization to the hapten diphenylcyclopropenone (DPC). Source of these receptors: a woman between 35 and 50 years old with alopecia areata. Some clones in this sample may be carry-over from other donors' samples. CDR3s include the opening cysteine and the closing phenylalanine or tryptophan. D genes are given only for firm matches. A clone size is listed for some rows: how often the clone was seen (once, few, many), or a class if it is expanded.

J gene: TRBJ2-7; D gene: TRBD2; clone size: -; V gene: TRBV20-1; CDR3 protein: CSASLPTSGSYEQYF; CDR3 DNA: TGCAGTGCTAGCCTCCCGACTAGCGGGAGCTACGAGCAGTACTTC
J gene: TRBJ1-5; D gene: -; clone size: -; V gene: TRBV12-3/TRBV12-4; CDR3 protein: CASTWDSNQPQHF; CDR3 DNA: TGTGCCAGCACCTGGGACAGCAATCAGCCCCAGCATTTT
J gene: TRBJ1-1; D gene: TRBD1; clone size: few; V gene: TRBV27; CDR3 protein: CASSWKDRAGTPFF; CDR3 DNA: TGTGCCAGCAGTTGGAAGGACAGGGCGGGTACGCCTTTCTTT
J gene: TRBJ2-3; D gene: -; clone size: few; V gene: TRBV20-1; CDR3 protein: CSARGQGRPLTDTQYF; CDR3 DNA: TGCAGTGCTAGAGGCCAGGGGAGGCCCTTAACAGATACGCAGTATTTT
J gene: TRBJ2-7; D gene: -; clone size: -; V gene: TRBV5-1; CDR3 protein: CASSLEAPYEQYF; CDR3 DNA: TGCGCCAGCAGCTTGGAGGCCCCATACGAGCAGTACTTC
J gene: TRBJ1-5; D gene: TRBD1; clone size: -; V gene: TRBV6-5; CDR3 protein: CASSSGQGDSNQPQHF; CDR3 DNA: TGTGCCAGCAGTTCGGGACAGGGCGATAGCAATCAGCCCCAGCATTTT
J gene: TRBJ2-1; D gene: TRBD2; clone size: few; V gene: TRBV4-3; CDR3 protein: CASSRLAGRSSYNEQFF; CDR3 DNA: TGCGCCAGCTCACGGCTAGCGGGCCGTAGCTCCTACAATGAGCAGTTCTTC
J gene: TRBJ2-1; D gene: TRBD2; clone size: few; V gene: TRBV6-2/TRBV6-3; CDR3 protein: CASSEAGEVDEQFF; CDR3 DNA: TGTGCCAGCAGTGAAGCGGGAGAGGTAGATGAGCAGTTCTTC
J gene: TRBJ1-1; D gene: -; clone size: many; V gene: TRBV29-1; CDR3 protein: CSVVQGSNTEAFF; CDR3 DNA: TGCAGCGTTGTTCAGGGCTCGAACACTGAAGCTTTCTTT
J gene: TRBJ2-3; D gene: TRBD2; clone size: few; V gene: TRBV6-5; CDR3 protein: CASSPSLAGGSGTQYF; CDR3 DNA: TGTGCCAGCAGTCCCTCCCTAGCGGGAGGGAGTGGTACGCAGTATTTT
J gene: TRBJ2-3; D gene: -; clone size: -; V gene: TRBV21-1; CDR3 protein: CASSRRFRTDTQYF; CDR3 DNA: TGTGCCAGCAGTAGGAGGTTTCGCACAGATACGCAGTATTTT
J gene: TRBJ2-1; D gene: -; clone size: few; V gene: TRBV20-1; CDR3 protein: CSAIEASPYNEQFF; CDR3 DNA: TGCAGTGCAATTGAGGCTTCCCCTTACAATGAGCAGTTCTTC
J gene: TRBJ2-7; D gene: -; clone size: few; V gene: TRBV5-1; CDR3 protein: CASSLRIGSYEQYF; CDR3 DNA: TGCGCCAGCAGCTTGAGAATAGGGAGCTACGAGCAGTACTTC
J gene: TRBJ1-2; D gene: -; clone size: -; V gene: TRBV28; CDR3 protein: CASTTPLRDGYTF; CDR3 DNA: TGTGCCAGCACTACCCCCTTGCGGGATGGCTACACCTTC
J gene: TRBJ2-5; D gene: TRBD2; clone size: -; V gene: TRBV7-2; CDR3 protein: CASSPQAGEETQYF; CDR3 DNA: TGTGCCAGCAGCCCCCAGGCGGGAGAAGAGACCCAGTACTTC
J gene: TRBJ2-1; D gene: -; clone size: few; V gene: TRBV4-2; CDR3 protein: CASSQGAGGSYNEQFF; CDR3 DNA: TGTGCCAGCAGCCAAGGGGCCGGAGGCTCCTACAATGAGCAGTTCTTC
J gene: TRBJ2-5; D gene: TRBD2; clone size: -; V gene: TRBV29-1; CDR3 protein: CSVAGTSGRRETQYF; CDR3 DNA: TGCAGCGTTGCGGGGACTAGCGGGAGAAGAGAGACCCAGTACTTC
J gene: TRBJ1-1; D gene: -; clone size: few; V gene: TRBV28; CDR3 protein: CASSLPQMNTEAFF; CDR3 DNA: TGTGCCAGCAGTTTACCACAGATGAACACTGAAGCTTTCTTT
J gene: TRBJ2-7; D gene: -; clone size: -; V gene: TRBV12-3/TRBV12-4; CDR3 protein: CASSLEPYEQYF; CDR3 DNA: TGTGCCAGCAGTTTAGAGCCCTACGAGCAGTACTTC
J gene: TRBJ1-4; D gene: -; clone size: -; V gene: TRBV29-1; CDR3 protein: CSGGSVLDEKLFF; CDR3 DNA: TGCAGCGGTGGTTCGGTCCTCGATGAAAAACTGTTTTTT
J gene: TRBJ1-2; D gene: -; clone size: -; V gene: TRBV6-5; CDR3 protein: CASSYARTGRTNYGYTF; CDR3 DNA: TGTGCCAGCAGTTACGCCAGGACGGGACGGACTAACTATGGCTACACCTTC
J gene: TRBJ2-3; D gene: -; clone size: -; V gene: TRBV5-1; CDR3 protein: CASSPGVDLQADTQYF; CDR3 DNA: TGCGCCAGCAGCCCGGGCGTCGACTTGCAGGCGGATACGCAGTATTTT
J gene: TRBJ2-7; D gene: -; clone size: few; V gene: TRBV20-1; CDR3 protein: CSARDYPPRGDEQYF; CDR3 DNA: TGCAGTGCTAGAGATTACCCCCCTCGGGGTGACGAGCAGTACTTC
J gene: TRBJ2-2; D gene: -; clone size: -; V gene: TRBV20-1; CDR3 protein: CSASQVPSGELFF; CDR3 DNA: TGCAGTGCTAGCCAGGTCCCATCCGGGGAGCTGTTTTTT
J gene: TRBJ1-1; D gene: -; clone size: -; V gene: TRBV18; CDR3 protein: CASSPSFGAEAFF; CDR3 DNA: TGTGCCAGCTCACCGTCTTTTGGGGCTGAAGCTTTCTTT
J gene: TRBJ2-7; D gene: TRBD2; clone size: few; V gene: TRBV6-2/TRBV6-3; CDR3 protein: CASRTAGGEQYF; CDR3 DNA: TGTGCCAGCAGGACAGCGGGAGGCGAGCAGTACTTC
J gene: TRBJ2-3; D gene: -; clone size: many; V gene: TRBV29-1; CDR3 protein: CSVESPADTQYF; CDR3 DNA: TGCAGCGTTGAATCGCCCGCAGATACGCAGTATTTT
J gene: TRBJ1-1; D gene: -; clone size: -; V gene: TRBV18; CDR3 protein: CASGQVMNTEAFF; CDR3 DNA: TGTGCCAGCGGCCAGGTTATGAACACTGAAGCTTTCTTT
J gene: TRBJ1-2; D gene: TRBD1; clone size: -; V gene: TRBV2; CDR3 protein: CASSSSPTGGYGYTF; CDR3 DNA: TGTGCCAGCAGTTCATCCCCGACAGGGGGCTATGGCTACACCTTC
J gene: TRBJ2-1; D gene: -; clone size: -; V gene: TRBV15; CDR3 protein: CATSRGVSRASDEQFF; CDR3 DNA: TGTGCCACCAGCAGAGGTGTCTCGCGGGCAAGCGATGAGCAGTTCTTC
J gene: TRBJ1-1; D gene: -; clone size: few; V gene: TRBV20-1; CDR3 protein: CSARDSGQPTEAFF; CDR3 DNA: TGCAGTGCTAGGGACTCAGGGCAACCCACTGAAGCTTTCTTT
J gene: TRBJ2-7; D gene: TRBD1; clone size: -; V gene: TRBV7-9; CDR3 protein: CASSSGGFYEQYF; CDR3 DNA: TGTGCCAGCAGCTCAGGGGGCTTCTACGAGCAGTACTTC
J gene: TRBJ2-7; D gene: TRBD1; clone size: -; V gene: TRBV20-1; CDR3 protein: CSASRTGNAYEQYF; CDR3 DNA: TGCAGTGCTTCAAGGACAGGGAACGCCTACGAGCAGTACTTC
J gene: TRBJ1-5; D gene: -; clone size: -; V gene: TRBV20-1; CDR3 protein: CSASGGDGGNQPQHF; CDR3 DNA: TGCAGTGCTAGTGGGGGCGACGGAGGCAATCAGCCCCAGCATTTT
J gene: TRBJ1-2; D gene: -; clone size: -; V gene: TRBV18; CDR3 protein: CASSYEEQGKSGYTF; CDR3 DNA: TGTGCCAGCTCATACGAGGAGCAGGGGAAAAGTGGCTACACCTTC
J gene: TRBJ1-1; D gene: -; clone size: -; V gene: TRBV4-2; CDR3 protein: CASSQTGTGLEAFF; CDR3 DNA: TGTGCCAGCAGCCAAACTGGGACGGGCCTTGAAGCTTTCTTT
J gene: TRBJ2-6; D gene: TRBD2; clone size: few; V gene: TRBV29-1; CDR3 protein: CSVSGSGGANVLTF; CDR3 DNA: TGCAGCGTTAGCGGGAGTGGTGGGGCCAACGTCCTGACTTTC